This passage covers 24 T cell receptor beta chains from one sample sequenced in a study of cytomegalovirus exposure and HLA in healthy donors. Profiling relied on immunoSEQ multiplex PCR, and the TCRdb table lists in-frame clones only, not all of them. The sample shows some 140,000 clones, roughly 79% of them seen only once. The sequencing input was PBMCs. The source is a man aged 25-40 years in good health and CMV-seropositive.

The chain is built from TRBV18 and TRBJ1-2; the D gene is possibly TRBD1 (5 bases). Germline values: CDR1 KGHSH, CDR2 LQKENI. V gave up 1 base and J gave up 8 bases, with 14 bases separating them. The CDR3 loop spans 14 amino acids. The CDR3 bases are TGTGCCAGCTCACCACGGCAGGGTGGTAACGGCTACACCTTC. It encodes CASSPRQGGNGYTF.

For this clone: The sample holds other DNA sequences that translate to the same CDR3. This sequence joins TRBV30 and TRBJ1-5; D remains unclear. V dropped 0 bases and J dropped 0 bases, with 9 bases sitting between them. The CDR3 contains 15 residues. Per the germline V gene, CDR1 is GTSNPN and CDR2 is SVGIG (reference sequence). In nucleotides, the CDR3 is TGTGCCTGGAGTGTGGGCGACAATAGCAATCAGCCCCAGCATTTT. Amino acid sequence: CAWSVGDNSNQPQHF.

The chain's CDR3 is CASSLVPGQGRYGYTF. DNA of the CDR3: TGTGCCAGCAGCTTGGTTCCGGGACAGGGGCGCTATGGCTACACCTTC. The rearrangement uses TRBV5-4 and TRBJ1-2, with 10 bases fitting TRBD1. The germline CDR1 and CDR2 sequences are SGHNT and YYREEE (reference sequence). The CDR3 is 16 amino acids. The J segment lost 4 bases and the V segment lost 0 bases, leaving 6 bases of the junction unmatched.

The chain links TRBV27 to TRBJ2-2; 8 bases line up with TRBD2. Germline V gene lookup returns CDR1 MNHEY and CDR2 SMNVEV (reference sequence). Trimming took 4 bases from V and 5 from J; bases not matched to a gene: 12. The CDR3 is made up of 17 amino acids. CDR3 residues: CASSSQRGTSRTGELFF. DNA of the CDR3: TGTGCCAGCAGTTCCCAGCGGGGGACAAGTAGGACCGGGGAGCTGTTTTTT.

The rearrangement uses TRBV19 and TRBJ1-5; D is unclear. The CDR3 totals 11 residues. V lost 3 bases and J lost 8, with 5 bases in between. Looked up from germline, CDR1 is LNHDA and CDR2 is SQIVND (reference sequence). The CDR3 nucleotides read TGTGCCAGTAGTATTTGTAAGCCCCAGCATTTT. Amino acids: CASSICKPQHF. Drawing the rest from reference TRBV19 and TRBJ1-5, the complete variable domain is DGGITQSPKYLFRKEGQNVTLSCEQNLNHDAMYWYRQDPGQGLRLIYYSQIVNDFQKGDIAEGYSVSREKKESFPLTVTSAQKNPTAFYLCASSICKPQHFGDGTRLSIL.

The J gene is TRBJ2-7, the V gene TRBV7-2; 10 positions agree with TRBD2. This CDR3 is 16 amino acids long. V gave up 5 bases and J gave up 2 bases; unmatched junction bases: 9. Germline values: CDR1 SGHTA, CDR2 FQGNSA. The CDR3 DNA reads TGTGCCAGCAGCCCCGGGCTAGCGGGAGCAACCTACGAGCAGTACTTC. This translates into CASSPGLAGATYEQYF.

The V and J genes are TRBV6-1 and TRBJ1-2; possible D gene TRBD1, 6 bases. Per germline, CDR1 MNHNS and CDR2 SASEGT. V was trimmed by 6 bases and J by 6 bases, leaving 14 bases between them. The CDR3 length is 13 residues. Written as DNA, the CDR3 is TGTGCCAGCAGCCCGGGGGGCCGGGATGGCTACACCTTC. Translated: CASSPGGRDGYTF.

V gene TRBV9 combines with J gene TRBJ2-5; 8 nucleotides agree with TRBD2. This CDR3 contains 15 residues. The V and J ends lost 2 bases and 5 bases, in that order; junction bases with no gene match: 8. Per the germline V gene, CDR1 is SGDLS and CDR2 is YYNGEE. The CDR3 region has the DNA TGTGCCAGCAGCGTCTCAGCGGGAGCCGGGGAGACCCAGTACTTC. It specifies CASSVSAGAGETQYF.

This sequence joins TRBV5-1 and TRBJ2-6, with TRBD1 matching over 7 bases. This CDR3 is 19 amino acids long. Looked up from germline, CDR1 is SGHRS and CDR2 is YFSETQ. J was trimmed by 0 bases and V by 2 bases; bases with no gene match: 11. The CDR3, as DNA: TGCGCCAGCAGCTTTCCACCGGGACAGATCAGCTCTGGGGCCAACGTCCTGACTTTC. Translated: CASSFPPGQISSGANVLTF.

The chain is built from TRBV5-6 and TRBJ2-7; TRBD1 matches at 11 bases. Germline assignment: CDR1 SGHDT and CDR2 YYEEEE. J lost 6 bases, V lost 3 bases, and 8 bases had no gene match. The CDR3 extends over 15 amino acids. The CDR3 DNA is TGTGCCAGCAGCTCTGACCGGACAGGGGGCCGCGAGCAGTACTTC. It codes for CASSSDRTGGREQYF.

The CDR3: CASSFGGADTQYF. The CDR3 DNA sequence: TGTGCCAGCAGCTTTGGGGGGGCAGATACGCAGTATTTT. The J gene is TRBJ2-3, the V gene TRBV7-3; 7 bases are shared with TRBD2. Looked up from germline, CDR1 is SGHTA and CDR2 is FQGTGA. Losses at the gene ends were 3 bases for V and 4 bases for J; bases not matched to a gene: 1. The CDR3 is made up of 13 amino acids.

The chain uses TRBV5-1 and TRBJ1-2; the D is unclear. The CDR3 sequence is 14 residues long. Per germline, CDR1 SGHRS and CDR2 YFSETQ. The V end was cut by 6 bases, the J end by 0 bases, with 12 bases between. The CDR3 loop is CASTPWPANYGYTF. In DNA form, the CDR3 reads TGCGCCAGCACCCCGTGGCCAGCTAACTATGGCTACACCTTC.

V and J are TRBV30 and TRBJ2-3, with D perhaps TRBD2 (7 bases). The germline V gene has CDR1 GTSNPN and CDR2 SVGIG (reference sequence). The CDR3 is 17 residues long. Trimming left V 2 bases short and J 4 bases short, with 22 bases between. CDR3 bases: TGTGCCTGGAGTTCAGGGGAGGGTTTCAATAAGGCAGATACGCAGTATTTT. Encoded protein: CAWSSGEGFNKADTQYF.

This clone was picked up one time. The V and J genes are TRBV18 and TRBJ1-2; 10 bases fit TRBD1. Looked up from germline, CDR1 is KGHSH and CDR2 is LQKENI. This CDR3 contains 15 residues. V was clipped by 3 bases and J by 7 bases; unmatched bases: 8. This chain's CDR3 is CASSPLGQGEGGYTF. CDR3 sequence (DNA): TGTGCCAGCTCACCCCTTGGACAGGGGGAAGGTGGCTACACCTTC. Looking up the rest from reference TRBV18 and TRBJ1-2 gives the full variable domain: NAGVMQNPRHLVRRRGQEARLRCSPMKGHSHVYWYRQLPEEGLKFMVYLQKENIIDESGMPKERFSAEFPKEGPSILRIQQVVRGDSAAYFCASSPLGQGEGGYTFGSGTRLTVV.

In its sample, this clone was seen once. The V and J genes are TRBV5-6 and TRBJ2-7; D might be TRBD1 (5 bases). The ends were cut back, 4 bases at V and 3 bases at J, with 14 bases in the middle. The V gene's germline CDR1 is SGHDT and CDR2 YYEEEE. The CDR3 has 14 residues. CDR3 residues: CASSMFQGLYEQYF. The CDR3 bases are TGTGCCAGCAGCATGTTCCAGGGCCTCTACGAGCAGTACTTC.

V is TRBV6-6 and J is TRBJ2-5; TRBD2 aligns across 11 bases. Germline V gene data show CDR1 as MNHNY and CDR2 as SVGAGI (reference sequence). The ends lost 7 bases at V and 6 bases at J; junction bases unmatched: 10. The CDR3 length is 15 residues. CDR3 sequence: CASTNSGGAGKTQYF. In DNA, the CDR3 is TGTGCCAGCACCAATAGCGGGGGGGCCGGGAAGACCCAGTACTTC.

This chain joins TRBV5-1 and TRBJ1-2, with D possibly matching TRBD1 (6 bases). The germline V and J ends were trimmed by 4 bases and 7 bases, with 17 bases remaining between them. The CDR3 consists of 14 residues. Germline V gene sequence: CDR1 SGHRS, CDR2 YFSETQ. In DNA, the CDR3 is TGCGCCAGCAGCCCGGACAGCCTCGGATCTGGCTACACCTTC. Its protein product is CASSPDSLGSGYTF.

This clone was counted a single time. DNA for the CDR3: TGTGCCAGCAGCTTAAGTCGGGGGGACACAGATACGCAGTATTTT. Translating gives CASSLSRGDTDTQYF. V is TRBV7-2 and J is TRBJ2-3, with TRBD2 matching over 7 bases. Germline V gene data show CDR1 as SGHTA and CDR2 as FQGNSA. Trimming at V came to 2 bases and at J to 2 bases, leaving 4 bases not matched to a gene. The CDR3 extends over 15 amino acids.

The chain employs TRBV6-5 and TRBJ1-5, with 8 bases lining up with TRBD1. CDR3 length equals 15 residues. Germline trimming cut 6 bases from V and 1 base from J; bases unmatched to any gene: 5. Germline V gives CDR1 MNHEY, CDR2 SVGAGI. CDR3 nucleotides: TGTGCCAGCAGCAACGACAGGGGAAGCAATCAGCCCCAGCATTTT. Amino acids: CASSNDRGSNQPQHF.

This chain links TRBV7-2 with TRBJ2-7; 11 positions agree with TRBD1. Germline V gives CDR1 SGHTA, CDR2 FQGNSA. The junction had 3 bases not matched to a gene; V was cut back by 5 bases and J by 6 bases. The CDR3 length is 13 residues. CDR3: CASSRDRGVEQYF. CDR3 in DNA: TGTGCCAGCAGCAGGGACAGGGGGGTCGAGCAGTACTTC.

The CDR3, as DNA: TGTGCCAGCAGCTTGGTCCCGGGACAGTCGGCCGGGGAGCTGTTTTTT. This gives the protein CASSLVPGQSAGELFF. The V gene is TRBV5-4, the J gene TRBJ2-2, with TRBD1 matching over 7 bases. J gave up 6 bases and V 0 bases, and 8 bases lay outside the gene matches. CDR1 SGHNT and CDR2 YYREEE come from the germline V gene (reference sequence). CDR3 size: 16 residues.

V usage is TRBV5-1 and J usage is TRBJ1-1; TRBD1 is a possible D gene (6 bases). The CDR3 totals 15 residues. Trimming removed 3 bases from V and 2 bases from J, with 14 bases in between. The germline gives CDR1 SGHRS, CDR2 YFSETQ. The CDR3 DNA sequence: TGCGCCAGCAGCTCGATCCGGGACACAAACACTGAAGCTTTCTTT. It encodes CASSSIRDTNTEAFF.

This chain links TRBV9 with TRBJ2-1; TRBD2 aligns across 8 bases. Germline assignment: CDR1 SGDLS and CDR2 YYNGEE. Trimming at V came to 3 bases and at J to 7 bases, leaving 6 bases not matched to a gene. The CDR3 covers 14 residues. The CDR3 region has the DNA TGTGCCAGCAGCGCCTCGGGGGGGGTTAATGAGCAGTTCTTC. It yields the protein CASSASGGVNEQFF.

This rearrangement joins TRBV5-1 to TRBJ2-2, with no clear D. Trimming took 0 bases from V and 3 from J, leaving 6 bases between them. This CDR3 is 14 amino acids long. Germline V gene data show CDR1 as SGHRS and CDR2 as YFSETQ. This chain's CDR3 is CASSLDSYTGELFF. In DNA form, the CDR3 reads TGCGCCAGCAGCTTGGACAGCTACACCGGGGAGCTGTTTTTT.